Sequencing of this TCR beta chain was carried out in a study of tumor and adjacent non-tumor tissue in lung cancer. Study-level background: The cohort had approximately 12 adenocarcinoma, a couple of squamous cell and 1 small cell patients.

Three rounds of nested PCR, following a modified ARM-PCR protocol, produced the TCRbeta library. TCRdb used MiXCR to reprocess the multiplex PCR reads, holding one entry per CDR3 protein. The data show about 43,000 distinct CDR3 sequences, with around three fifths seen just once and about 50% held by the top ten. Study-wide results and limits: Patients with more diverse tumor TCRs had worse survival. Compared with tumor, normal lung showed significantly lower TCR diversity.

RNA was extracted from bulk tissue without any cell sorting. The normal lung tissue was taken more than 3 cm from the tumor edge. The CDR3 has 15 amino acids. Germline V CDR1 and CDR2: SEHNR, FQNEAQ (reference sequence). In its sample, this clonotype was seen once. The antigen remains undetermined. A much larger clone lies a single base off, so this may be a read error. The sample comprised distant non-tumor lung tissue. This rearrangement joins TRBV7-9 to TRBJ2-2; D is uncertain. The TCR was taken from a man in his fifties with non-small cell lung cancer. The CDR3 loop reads CANSLSAADTGELFF. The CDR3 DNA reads TGTGCCAACAGCCTCTCGGCCGCGGACACCGGGGAGCTGTTTTTT.